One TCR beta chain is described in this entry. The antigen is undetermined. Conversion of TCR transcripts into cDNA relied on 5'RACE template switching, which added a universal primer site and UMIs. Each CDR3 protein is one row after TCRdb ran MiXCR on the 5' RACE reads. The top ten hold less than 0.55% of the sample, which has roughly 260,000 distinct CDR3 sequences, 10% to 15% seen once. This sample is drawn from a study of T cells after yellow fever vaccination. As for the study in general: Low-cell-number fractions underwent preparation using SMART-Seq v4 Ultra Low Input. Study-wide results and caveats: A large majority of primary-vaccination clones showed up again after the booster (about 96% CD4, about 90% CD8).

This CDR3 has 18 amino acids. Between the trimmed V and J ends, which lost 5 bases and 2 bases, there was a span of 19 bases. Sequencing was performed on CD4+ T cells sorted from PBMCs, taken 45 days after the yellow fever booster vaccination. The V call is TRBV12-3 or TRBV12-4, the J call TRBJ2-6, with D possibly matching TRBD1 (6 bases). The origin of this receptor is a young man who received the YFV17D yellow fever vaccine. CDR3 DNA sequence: TGTGCCAGCAGTCCTCGACAGGCCATCCGAACTGGGGCCAACGTCCTGACTTTC. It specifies CASSPRQAIRTGANVLTF.